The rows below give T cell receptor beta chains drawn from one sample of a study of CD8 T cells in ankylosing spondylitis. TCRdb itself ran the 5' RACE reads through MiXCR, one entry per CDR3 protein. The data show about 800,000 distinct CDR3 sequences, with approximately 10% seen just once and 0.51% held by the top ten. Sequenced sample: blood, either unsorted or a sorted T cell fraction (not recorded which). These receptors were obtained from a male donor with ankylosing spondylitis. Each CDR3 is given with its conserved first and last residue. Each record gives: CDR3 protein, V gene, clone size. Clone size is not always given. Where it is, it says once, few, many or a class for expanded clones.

cdr3_aa: CASSQAISGGSLGEQFF; v_call: TRBV4-3; clone_size: NA
cdr3_aa: CASRFTTGHYGYTF; v_call: TRBV7-2; clone_size: few
cdr3_aa: CAISRDPQGVTDTQYF; v_call: TRBV10-3; clone_size: NA
cdr3_aa: CSVRPSPSYEQYF; v_call: TRBV29-1; clone_size: few
cdr3_aa: CASMPNPGKKVYEQYF; v_call: TRBV28; clone_size: few
cdr3_aa: CASSLVEQGIYEQYF; v_call: TRBV7-2; clone_size: few
cdr3_aa: CASSFTNNQPQHF; v_call: TRBV7-2; clone_size: few
cdr3_aa: CASSLVGLVYEQYF; v_call: TRBV7-9; clone_size: few
cdr3_aa: CASSVVGLADYNEQFF; v_call: TRBV9; clone_size: NA
cdr3_aa: CASSLRGINTEAFF; v_call: TRBV5-6; clone_size: many
cdr3_aa: CSGLTDLNTEAFF; v_call: TRBV29-1; clone_size: many
cdr3_aa: CSVSSGMSSYNEQFF; v_call: TRBV20-1; clone_size: many
cdr3_aa: CASSSLGGAGDSYNEQFF; v_call: TRBV11-2; clone_size: NA